The TCR beta chain under discussion was sequenced for a study of cytomegalovirus exposure and HLA in healthy donors. General study points: A missense variant in DCLRE1C was later tied to TCR beta V- and J-gene trimming. Productive rates of about 87% or about 30% were seen for most TCR beta V segments in an earlier analysis.

The PCR made use of 60 Vbeta and 13 Jbeta primers. Data came from immunoSEQ multiplex PCR; TCRdb stores just in-frame clones and leaves some out. Of fewer than 250,000 clones listed, around 86% were seen once; the top ten hold 1.5% to 2%. This CDR3 is 15 amino acids long. Trimming at V came to 5 bases and at J to 5 bases, leaving 9 bases not matched to a gene. CDR1 and CDR2 from the germline V gene are SEHNR and FQNEAQ (reference sequence). With regard to this clone: What it binds is not known.

The sample consisted of PBMCs. This receptor was taken from a woman between 18 and 29 years old in good health and CMV-seronegative. The rearrangement links TRBV7-9 to TRBJ1-1, with 9 bases lining up with TRBD1. CDR3 coding DNA: TGTGCCAGCAGCCCGGGACAGGGTTTGAGTACTGAAGCTTTCTTT. This translates into CASSPGQGLSTEAFF.